This TCR beta chain was retrieved from a study of OX40 agonist ivuxolimab in advanced cancers. With respect to the entire study: Ivuxolimab, which targeted the costimulatory receptor OX40 (CD134), was an agonistic, fully human IgG2 monoclonal antibody. Intravenous ivuxolimab was administered to patients every 2 weeks at six dose levels: 0.01, 0.1, 0.3, 1.5, 3 and 10 mg/kg. Among the approximately 50 dose-escalation patients, around 19 had hepatocellular carcinoma, about 15 melanoma, 9 renal cell carcinoma and 9 head and neck cancer. In the dose-escalation cohort, around 80% of patients were male, and the mean age was roughly 56 years with a range of about 20 to 79. Prior anti-PD-1, anti-PD-L1 or anti-CTLA-4 therapy was permitted, and checkpoint inhibitors had been received by around 40% of dose-escalation patients. Partial responses were achieved by three dose-escalation patients, of whom one had hepatocellular carcinoma and two had cutaneous melanoma. The purpose of peripheral TCRbeta sequencing was to test whether ivuxolimab changed TCR sequence diversity and led to clonal T-cell expansion. The paper describes the monotherapy dose-escalation part (N = 52 patients) of the phase I trial of ivuxolimab.

Including the terminal cysteine and phenylalanine, the CDR3 comprises 14 residues. The only DNA kept is the CDR3, 42 bases in frame from the first base. General study outcomes and caveats: Antigen specificity was not determined for the clonally expanded peripheral T cells. Clonal expansion of both CD4+ and CD8+ blood T cells was observed from baseline to week 6 at doses 0.1 to 3.0 mg/kg. In the 0.1-3.0 mg/kg groups, partial responders were among the patients with the lowest normalized peripheral clonal expansion, particularly in CD8+ T cells. On average, CD8+ T cells showed more expanded clones than CD4+ T cells after ivuxolimab. Low levels of normalized T-cell clonal expansion were also seen in some nonresponding patients.

As to this clone: Its antigen is unknown. Base-call qualities are not available, and no considerably larger clone is one nucleotide away.

The trial excluded patients who had a history of autoimmune disease or who were on systemic immunosuppression. Peripheral blood for TCR sequencing was collected from all dose cohorts at baseline, on cycle 4 day 1, and on cycle 7 day 1. The samples were taken from a phase I, first-in-human, multicenter, open-label dose-escalation trial of ivuxolimab. Adults with locally advanced or metastatic melanoma, renal cell, hepatocellular, or head and neck squamous cell carcinoma were enrolled in the trial. Before TCR sequencing, CD4+ T cells and CD8+ T cells were sorted from peripheral blood as separate populations. For sequencing of the TCRbeta CDR3 region, genomic DNA was extracted from the sorted cells. TCRbeta CDR3 regions were sequenced using the immunoSEQ Assay. TCRdb provides this immuneACCESS table in a form limited to in-frame rearrangements. Some clones are lacking; in checked studies, under half of them reflect an unresolved V gene, and why the rest are absent is not known. The sample data list roughly 60,000 clones, and approximately 90% of these were observed just once. The leading ten clones occupy 0.6% to 0.7% of the sample.

This sequence originates from an adult with an advanced solid tumor such as melanoma, head and neck, liver or kidney cancer. The chain uses TRBV21-1 and TRBJ1-2. TRBV21-1 represents a pseudogene. Here the sequenced sample was CD4+ or CD8+ T cells sorted from blood, taken in a trial of the OX40 agonist ivuxolimab. The sequenced DNA: TGTGCCAGCAGCTGGACGGGGGGGGCCTATGGCTACACCTTC. This gives the protein CASSWTGGAYGYTF.